The clone carrying this T cell receptor beta chain was counted only a few times. Its antigen is as yet unknown. The germline V gene encodes CDR1 SGHDT and CDR2 YYEEEE. The CDR3 length is 13 residues. Germline trimming cut 4 bases from V and 3 bases from J; bases unmatched to any gene: 3. cDNA serving as the sequencing template came from extracted, reverse transcribed RNA. Clones were read by immunoSEQ multiplex PCR, and TCRdb kept only the in-frame ones, dropping some. The sample holds about 180,000 clones, approximately 55% seen once. This specimen belongs to a study of CD8+ T cells in alopecia areata. Study context: Severity scoring for treated patients was based on the percentage of affected scalp area.

Whole-study results and caveats: Clonality exceeded that of normal scalp in lesional scalp, most notably in alopecia totalis/universalis. Many expanded lesional clones remained in scalp and blood on tofacitinib.

As for treatment: oral pan-JAK inhibitor, 5-10 mg twice daily. Investigators sorted PBMCs to obtain both CD4+ and CD8+ T cells. This TCR came from a human donor with alopecia areata. The genes are TRBV5-6 and TRBJ2-7; 8 positions agree with TRBD1. The sequences come from CD8+ T cells sorted from blood, collected at week 24, from a patient treated with tofacitinib. The CDR3 DNA reads TGTGCCAGCAGCGCAGGGGGCTTCTACGAGCAGTACTTC. Translation gives CASSAGGFYEQYF.